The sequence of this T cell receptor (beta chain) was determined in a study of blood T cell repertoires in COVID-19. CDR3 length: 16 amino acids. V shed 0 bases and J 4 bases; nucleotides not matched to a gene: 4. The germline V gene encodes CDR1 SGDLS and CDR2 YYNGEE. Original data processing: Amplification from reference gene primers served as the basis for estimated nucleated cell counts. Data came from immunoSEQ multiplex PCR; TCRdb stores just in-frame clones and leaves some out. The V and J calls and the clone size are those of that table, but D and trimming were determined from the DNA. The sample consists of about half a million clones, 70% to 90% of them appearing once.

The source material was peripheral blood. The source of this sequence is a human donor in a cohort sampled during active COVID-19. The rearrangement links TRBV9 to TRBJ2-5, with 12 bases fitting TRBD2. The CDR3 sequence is CASSVASGRAVETQYF. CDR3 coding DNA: TGTGCCAGCAGCGTAGCTAGCGGGAGGGCCGTAGAGACCCAGTACTTC.